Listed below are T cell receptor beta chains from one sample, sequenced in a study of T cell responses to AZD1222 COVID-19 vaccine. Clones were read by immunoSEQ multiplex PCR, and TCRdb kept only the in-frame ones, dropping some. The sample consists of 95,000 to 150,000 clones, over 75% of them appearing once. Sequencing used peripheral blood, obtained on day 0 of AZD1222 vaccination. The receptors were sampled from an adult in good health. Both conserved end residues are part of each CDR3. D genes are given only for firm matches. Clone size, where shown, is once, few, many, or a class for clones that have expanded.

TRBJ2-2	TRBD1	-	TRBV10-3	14	TGTGCCATCAGGGGACAGGGGGGAGCCGGGGAGCTGTTTTTT	CAIRGQGGAGELFF
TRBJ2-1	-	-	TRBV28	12	TGTGCCAGCAGCGTTTCAGACTCTAGGCCGTTCTTC	CASSVSDSRPFF
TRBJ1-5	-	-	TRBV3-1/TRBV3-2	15	TGTGCCAGCAGCCACACAGCTATAGGTAATCAGCCCCAGCATTTT	CASSHTAIGNQPQHF
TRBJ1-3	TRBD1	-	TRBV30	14	TGTGCCTGGAGCTACAGGGGCGGAGGAAACACCATATATTTT	CAWSYRGGGNTIYF
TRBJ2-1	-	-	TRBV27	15	TGTGCCAGCAGTCCCTTGGGGAGCTCCTACAATGAGCAGTTCTTC	CASSPLGSSYNEQFF
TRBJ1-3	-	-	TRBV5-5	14	TGTGCCAGCAGCCCGGGGGGTTCCGGAAACACCATATATTTT	CASSPGGSGNTIYF
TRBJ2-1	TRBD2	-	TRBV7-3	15	TGTGCCAGCAGCCAAACTAGCGGGGGATACAATGAGCAGTTCTTC	CASSQTSGGYNEQFF
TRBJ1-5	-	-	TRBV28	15	TGTGCCAGCAGTTCCTACACAGGGTTGGGTCAGCCCCAGCATTTT	CASSSYTGLGQPQHF
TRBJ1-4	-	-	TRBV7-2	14	TGTGCCAGCAGTAAACCGGGACAATGGGAAAAACTGTTTTTT	CASSKPGQWEKLFF
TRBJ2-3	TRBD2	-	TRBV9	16	TGTGCCAGTACTAGCGGGAGGTCCTCTAGCACAGATACGCAGTATTTT	CASTSGRSSSTDTQYF
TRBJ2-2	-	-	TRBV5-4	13	TGTGCCAGCAGCTTAAGTGGCACCGGGGAGCTGTTTTTT	CASSLSGTGELFF
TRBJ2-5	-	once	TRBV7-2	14	TGTGCCAGCAGCTTAGGCAGGGGGGGCGAGACCCAGTACTTC	CASSLGRGGETQYF
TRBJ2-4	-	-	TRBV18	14	TGTGCCAGCTCACCACCCTCCGGAAAAAACATTCAGTACTTC	CASSPPSGKNIQYF
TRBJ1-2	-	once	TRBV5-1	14	TGCGCCAGCAGCCCGGGGGACACCTCGGGTGGCTACACCTTC	CASSPGDTSGGYTF
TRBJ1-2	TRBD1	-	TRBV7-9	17	TGTGCCAGCAGCTTAGCGCGAGTGGGACAGGGCAACTATGGCTACACCTTC	CASSLARVGQGNYGYTF
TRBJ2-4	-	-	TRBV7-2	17	TGTGCCAGCAGCTTAGGTACAGGGCTTCTAACCAAAAACATTCAGTACTTC	CASSLGTGLLTKNIQYF
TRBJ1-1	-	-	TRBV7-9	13	TGTGCCAGCAGCTTGACGGTAAACACTGAAGCTTTCTTT	CASSLTVNTEAFF
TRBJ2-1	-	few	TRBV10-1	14	TGCGCCAGCAGTGAGGGACTGACCTACAATGAGCAGTTCTTC	CASSEGLTYNEQFF
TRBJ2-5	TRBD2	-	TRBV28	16	TGTGCCAGCATGGGGACTAGCGGAGGGGATCAAGAGACCCAGTACTTC	CASMGTSGGDQETQYF
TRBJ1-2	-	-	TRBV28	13	TGTGCCAGCAGTTTAGAACCAAACTATGGCTACACCTTC	CASSLEPNYGYTF
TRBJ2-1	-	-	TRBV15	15	TGTGCCACCAGTTGGGGGCGAGCGACCTACAATGAGCAGTTCTTC	CATSWGRATYNEQFF
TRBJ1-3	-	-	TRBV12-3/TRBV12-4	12	TGTGCCAGCACGGGTTCTGGAAACACCATATATTTT	CASTGSGNTIYF
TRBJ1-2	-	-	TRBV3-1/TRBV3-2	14	TGTGCCAGCCTCCCCGGCGGAGCCAACTATGGCTACACCTTC	CASLPGGANYGYTF
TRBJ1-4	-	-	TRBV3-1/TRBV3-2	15	TGTGCCAGCAGCCAAGAATGGCAGGGAGTGGGAAAACTGTTTTTT	CASSQEWQGVGKLFF
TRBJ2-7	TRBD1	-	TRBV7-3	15	TGTGCCAGCAGCCCGAGGACAGGGGGGGTCGGCGAGCAGTACTTC	CASSPRTGGVGEQYF
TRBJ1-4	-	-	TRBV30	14	TGTGCCTGGAGTACCGTCCCAACTAATGAAAAACTGTTTTTT	CAWSTVPTNEKLFF
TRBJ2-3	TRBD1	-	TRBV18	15	TGTGCCAGCTCACGTGGACAGGGGGTTTCAGATACGCAGTATTTT	CASSRGQGVSDTQYF
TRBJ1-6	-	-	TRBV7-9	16	TGTGCCAGCAGCTCAAGAGGTAGGTCCTATAATTCACCCCTCCACTTT	CASSSRGRSYNSPLHF
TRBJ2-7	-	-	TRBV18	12	TGTGCCAGCTCACAGGAAACCTACGAGCAGTACTTC	CASSQETYEQYF
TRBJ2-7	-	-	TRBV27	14	TGTGCCAGCAGTTTAGTCAGGTCAACCTACGAGCAGTACTTC	CASSLVRSTYEQYF
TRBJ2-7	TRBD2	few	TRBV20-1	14	TGCAGTGCCAGTCCTAGCGGACTCTCCTACGAGCAGTACTTC	CSASPSGLSYEQYF
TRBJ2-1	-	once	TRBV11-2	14	TGTGCCAGCAGCCTGGGGGTCTACTACAATGAGCAGTTCTTC	CASSLGVYYNEQFF